The 21 T cell receptor beta chains below all came from one sample that was sequenced in a study of T cells after yellow fever vaccination. TCRdb re-analysed the 5' RACE reads in MiXCR, keeping a single row per CDR3 protein. The repertoire holds 300,000 or so distinct CDR3 sequences, with roughly 8.4% as singletons. The sequences come from PBMCs, collected roughly 45 days after the first yellow fever vaccination. The receptor source for this set is a man between 18 and 35 years old who received the YFV17D yellow fever vaccine.

This clonotype was recorded at least ten times. This rearrangement joins TRBV11-2 to TRBJ1-2, with 10 positions matching TRBD1. Trimming took 6 bases from V and 1 from J; bases not matched to a gene: 14. Germline V CDR1 and CDR2: SGHAT, FQNNGV. The CDR3 extends over 18 amino acids. The CDR3 loop reads CASRPRGQGPFGNYGYTF. The CDR3 DNA sequence: TGTGCCAGCAGGCCAAGGGGACAGGGGCCCTTTGGTAACTATGGCTACACCTTC.

V gene TRBV5-1 combines with J gene TRBJ2-2, with 11 bases aligning to TRBD1. Germline V gene lookup returns CDR1 SGHRS and CDR2 YFSETQ. J was trimmed by 0 bases and V by 3 bases; bases with no gene match: 1. This CDR3 is 16 amino acids long. The CDR3 sequence: CASSWDRGSNTGELFF. In DNA, the CDR3 is TGCGCCAGCAGCTGGGACAGGGGGTCGAACACCGGGGAGCTGTTTTTT.

The table lists this clonotype with many counts. The chain recombines TRBV4-1 with TRBJ2-5; TRBD2 is a possible D gene (6 bases). The CDR3 is 15 amino acids. Trimming pared 4 bases from V and 7 bases from J, leaving 19 bases between. Germline V gene sequence: CDR1 MGHRA, CDR2 YSYEKL. The CDR3 DNA reads as TGCGCCAGCAGCCGAGTCTGGGGGGTTCGAGGGACCCAGTACTTC. It encodes CASSRVWGVRGTQYF.

The rearrangement joins TRBV21-1 to TRBJ1-1. TRBV21-1 is given as a pseudogene. The CDR3 loop spans 16 amino acids. The DNA for the CDR3 is TGTGCCAGCAGCAAAGCCCTCGAAGGGCTTGGTACTGAAGCTTTCTTT. Translated: CASSKALEGLGTEAFF.

This clonotype was picked up a small number of times. The V call is TRBV20-1, the J call TRBJ1-1; the D gene is possibly TRBD1 (6 bases). This CDR3 has 13 amino acids. Per the germline V gene, CDR1 is DFQATT and CDR2 is SNEGSKA (reference sequence). V was shortened by 4 bases and J by 4 bases, with 13 bases between the two germline ends. This chain's CDR3 is CSAKKTGPTEAFF. The CDR3 DNA sequence: TGCAGTGCTAAGAAAACAGGGCCCACTGAAGCTTTCTTT.

V is TRBV7-3 and J is TRBJ2-5, with D possibly being TRBD1 or TRBD2 (5 bases each). Looked up from germline, CDR1 is SGHTA and CDR2 is FQGTGA. The CDR3 extends over 13 amino acids. V dropped 5 bases and J dropped 5 bases, with 12 bases sitting between them. CDR3 DNA: TGTGCCAGCAGCCAGGGAGTGTTTGAGACCCAGTACTTC. Its protein is CASSQGVFETQYF.

This clonotype showed up just a few times. The chain couples TRBV20-1 to TRBJ1-1; 10 bases agree with TRBD1. Germline V lookup: CDR1 DFQATT, CDR2 SNEGSKA (reference sequence). V trimming: 8 bases; J trimming: 4 bases; junction bases outside the gene matches: 7. CDR3 length: 13 amino acids. The CDR3 reads CSCRGTGVTEAFF. The CDR3 DNA reads as TGCAGTTGCCGCGGGACAGGGGTCACTGAAGCTTTCTTT.

This clonotype was seen at least ten times. This chain links TRBV7-2 with TRBJ2-2, with D uncertain. Germline-derived CDR1 and CDR2 are SGHTA and FQGNSA. Trimming removed 7 bases from V and 6 bases from J, with 6 bases in between. The CDR3 loop spans 11 amino acids. As DNA, the CDR3 is TGTGCCAGCACCTTCGCCGGGGAGCTGTTTTTT. This encodes CASTFAGELFF.

V and J are TRBV19 and TRBJ2-7, with D uncertain. CDR3 length: 13 amino acids. V was cut by 4 bases and J by 2 bases, with 9 bases left in between. Germline lookup yields CDR1 LNHDA and CDR2 SQIVND (reference sequence). CDR3 protein: CASSTTVTYEQYF. In DNA form, the CDR3 reads TGTGCCAGTAGTACGACGGTTACCTACGAGCAGTACTTC.

The chain couples TRBV29-1 to TRBJ2-2; D is possibly TRBD1 (5 bases). Germline CDR1 SQVTM, CDR2 ANQGSEA. The CDR3 is 12 amino acids. The V end lost 2 bases, the J end lost 7 bases, and 8 bases lay between the germline ends. CDR3 sequence (DNA): TGCAGCGTTGAAAGGGGAAGCGGGGAGCTGTTTTTT. Encoded protein: CSVERGSGELFF.

The J gene is TRBJ1-6, the V gene TRBV25-1, with D unresolved. This CDR3 has 18 residues. The V gene lost 1 base and the J gene lost 0 bases, with 13 bases spanning the gap. Germline CDR1 reads MGHDK; CDR2 reads SYGVNS. The CDR3 sequence: CASSESLSQSSYNSPLHF. Here the CDR3 DNA reads TGTGCCAGCAGTGAATCTCTGAGTCAGAGCTCCTATAATTCACCCCTCCACTTT.

This clonotype has a handful of counts. The gene calls are TRBV29-1 and TRBJ2-1; TRBD2 agrees at 9 bases. The germline V gene has CDR1 SQVTM and CDR2 ANQGSEA. V dropped 5 bases and J dropped 5; count of bases not matched to a gene: 4. The CDR3 runs to 13 residues. DNA for the CDR3: TGCAGCGTTCGGGCTAGCGGGAACAATGAGCAGTTCTTC. This encodes CSVRASGNNEQFF.

This clonotype has a handful of counts. In nucleotides, the CDR3 is TGTGCCAGCAGGATCAGGGGGTCGCGCACTGAAGCTTTCTTT. Protein: CASRIRGSRTEAFF. The V gene is TRBV27, the J gene TRBJ1-1; TRBD1 aligns across 7 bases. The V segment lost 6 bases and the J segment 4 bases; nucleotides outside the gene matches: 8. This CDR3 has 14 amino acids. Germline loops: CDR1 MNHEY, CDR2 SMNVEV (reference sequence).

The V gene is TRBV7-9, the J gene TRBJ2-3; the match to TRBD2 covers 13 bases. The CDR3 loop spans 16 amino acids. Germline V gene sequence: CDR1 SEHNR, CDR2 FQNEAQ (reference sequence). With 5 bases clipped from V and 3 bases from J, the junction kept 5 bases outside the gene matches. CDR3 sequence reads: CASSPRTSGGTDTQYF. The DNA of the CDR3 is TGTGCCAGCAGCCCCCGGACTAGCGGGGGAACAGATACGCAGTATTTT.

This clonotype was recorded a few times. The V gene is TRBV6-2 or TRBV6-3, the J gene TRBJ1-1; 7 bases fit TRBD1. The junction had 11 bases not matched to a gene; V was cut back by 0 bases and J by 1 base. This CDR3 has 18 amino acids. Germline V gene sequence: CDR1 MNHEY, CDR2 SVGEGT. The CDR3 protein is CASSYSIGAGGTNTEAFF. In nucleotides, the CDR3 is TGTGCCAGCAGTTACTCGATCGGGGCAGGGGGAACGAACACTGAAGCTTTCTTT.

Turning to this clonotype: The junction departs from the called germline gene at one end, perhaps through a read error. This chain links TRBV11-2 with TRBJ2-5; 7 bases are shared with TRBD1. The CDR3 contains 17 residues. Per germline, CDR1 SGHAT and CDR2 FQNNGV. CDR3 bases: TGTGCCAGCAGCTCCCGATTTCGACAGGGCAGGTGGGAGACCCGGTACTTC. As protein: CASSSRFRQGRWETRYF. The variable domain in full, completed from reference TRBV11-2 and TRBJ2-5, reads EAGVAQSPRYKIIEKRQSVAFWCNPISGHATLYWYQQILGQGPKLLIQFQNNGVVDDSQLPKDRFSAERLKGVDSTLKIQPAKLEDSAVYLCASSSRFRQGRWETRYFGPGTRLLVL.

A few counts support this clonotype. The chain is built from TRBV5-6 and TRBJ2-5; a possible D gene is TRBD1 (5 bases). CDR3 length: 15 amino acids. V was trimmed by 1 base and J by 7 bases, leaving 17 bases between them. Germline V lookup: CDR1 SGHDT, CDR2 YYEEEE. CDR3 sequence reads: CASSLFATAAGTQYF. The CDR3 bases are TGTGCCAGCAGCTTGTTCGCGACAGCCGCAGGGACCCAGTACTTC.

This clonotype has more than one count but fewer than ten. This chain links TRBV18 with TRBJ1-5, with D hard to call. Germline assignment: CDR1 KGHSH and CDR2 LQKENI. This CDR3 region has 15 residues. Trimming shortened V by 4 bases and J by 5 bases, and 15 bases separated the two germline ends. The CDR3 is CASSLVGSPHQPQHF. Here the CDR3 DNA reads TGTGCCAGCTCACTGGTCGGGTCCCCTCATCAGCCCCAGCATTTT. The full variable domain, with the rest looked up from reference TRBV18 and TRBJ1-5, is NAGVMQNPRHLVRRRGQEARLRCSPMKGHSHVYWYRQLPEEGLKFMVYLQKENIIDESGMPKERFSAEFPKEGPSILRIQQVVRGDSAAYFCASSLVGSPHQPQHFGDGTRLSIL.

This clonotype was seen repeatedly, ten times or more. The V gene is TRBV12-3 or TRBV12-4, the J gene TRBJ1-2; D not resolved. The CDR3 contains 14 residues. The V and J ends lost 6 bases and 6 bases respectively, with 17 bases between them. The CDR3 coding sequence is TGTGCCAGCAGCTTGAGGCACCAGATGAATGGCTACACCTTC. This encodes CASSLRHQMNGYTF.

This clonotype has just a few counts. This chain joins TRBV15 and TRBJ1-3; D unresolved. Germline CDR1 and CDR2: LNHNV and YYDKDF (reference sequence). The CDR3 runs 14 residues. Deletions cut 0 bases from V and 7 bases from J, with 10 bases between. The CDR3 here is CATSRDLVPNTIYF. CDR3 in DNA: TGTGCCACCAGCAGAGATCTAGTACCGAACACCATATATTTT.

This clonotype was counted a few times. The chain joins TRBV9 to TRBJ1-2; perhaps TRBD1 as D (6 bases). The V gene's germline CDR1 is SGDLS and CDR2 YYNGEE. Trimming removed 3 bases at V and 0 bases at J, with 9 bases between. The CDR3 spans 14 residues. The CDR3 nucleotides are TGTGCCAGCAGCGAGGGGGGGCCTAACTATGGCTACACCTTC. Amino acid sequence: CASSEGGPNYGYTF.